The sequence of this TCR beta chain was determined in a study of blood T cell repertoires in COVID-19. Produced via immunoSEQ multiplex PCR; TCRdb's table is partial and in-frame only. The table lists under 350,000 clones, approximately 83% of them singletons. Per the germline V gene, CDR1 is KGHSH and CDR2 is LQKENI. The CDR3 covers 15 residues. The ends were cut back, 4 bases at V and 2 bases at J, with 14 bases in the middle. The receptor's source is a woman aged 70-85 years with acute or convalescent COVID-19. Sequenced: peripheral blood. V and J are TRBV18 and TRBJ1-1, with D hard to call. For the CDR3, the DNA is TGTGCCAGCTCACAGGTTGAGGGAGCAAACACTGAAGCTTTCTTT. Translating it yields CASSQVEGANTEAFF.